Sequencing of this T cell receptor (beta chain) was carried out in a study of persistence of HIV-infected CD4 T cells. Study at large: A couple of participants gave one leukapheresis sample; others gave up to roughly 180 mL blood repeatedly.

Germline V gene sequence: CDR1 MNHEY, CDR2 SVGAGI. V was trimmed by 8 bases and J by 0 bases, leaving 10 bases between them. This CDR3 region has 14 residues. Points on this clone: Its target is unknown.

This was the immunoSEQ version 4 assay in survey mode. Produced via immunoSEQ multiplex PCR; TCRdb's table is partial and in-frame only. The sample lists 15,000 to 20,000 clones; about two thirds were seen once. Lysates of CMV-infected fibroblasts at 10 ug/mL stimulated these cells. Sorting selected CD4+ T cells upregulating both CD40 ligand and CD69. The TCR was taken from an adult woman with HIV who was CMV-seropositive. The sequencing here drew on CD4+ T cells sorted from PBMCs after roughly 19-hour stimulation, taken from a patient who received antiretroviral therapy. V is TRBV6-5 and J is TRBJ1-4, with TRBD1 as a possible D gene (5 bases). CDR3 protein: CASGATATNEKLFF. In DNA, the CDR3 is TGTGCCAGCGGGGCGACAGCAACTAATGAAAAACTGTTTTTT.